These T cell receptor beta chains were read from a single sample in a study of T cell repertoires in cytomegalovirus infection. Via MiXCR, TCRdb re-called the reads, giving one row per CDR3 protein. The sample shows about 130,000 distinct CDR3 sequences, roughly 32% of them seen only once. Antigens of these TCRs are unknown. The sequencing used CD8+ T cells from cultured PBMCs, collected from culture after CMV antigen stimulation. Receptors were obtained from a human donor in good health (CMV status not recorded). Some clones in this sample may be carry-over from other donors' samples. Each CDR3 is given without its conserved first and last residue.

CDR3aa: AINLAGGQPGGYT
len: 13
j_gene: TRBJ1-2
v_gene: TRBV10-3

CDR3aa: ASSQGEASWGYEQY
len: 14
j_gene: TRBJ2-7
v_gene: TRBV14

CDR3aa: ASRSHFWAADEQF
len: 13
j_gene: TRBJ2-1
v_gene: TRBV12-3/TRBV12-4

CDR3aa: AISTGTGTNEQF
len: 12
j_gene: TRBJ2-1
v_gene: TRBV10-3

CDR3aa: ASSFAGDMNTEAF
len: 13
j_gene: TRBJ1-1
v_gene: TRBV7-8

CDR3aa: ASSLDGLARTDTQY
len: 14
j_gene: TRBJ2-3
v_gene: TRBV11-2

CDR3aa: ASSPKTDGYT
len: 10
j_gene: TRBJ1-2
v_gene: TRBV7-2

CDR3aa: ASSLTSGGGGQY
len: 12
j_gene: TRBJ2-3
v_gene: TRBV5-4

CDR3aa: ASSRTSGGTYNEQF
len: 14
j_gene: TRBJ2-1
v_gene: TRBV11-2

CDR3aa: ASSAVGEYEQY
len: 11
j_gene: TRBJ2-7
v_gene: TRBV2

CDR3aa: ASGLAGATDTQY
len: 12
j_gene: TRBJ2-3
v_gene: TRBV27

CDR3aa: ASSRQGRDEQF
len: 11
j_gene: TRBJ2-1
v_gene: TRBV12-3/TRBV12-4

CDR3aa: ASSLPGPAYNEQF
len: 13
j_gene: TRBJ2-1
v_gene: TRBV18

CDR3aa: ASNHRYSNQPQH
len: 12
j_gene: TRBJ1-5
v_gene: TRBV6-1

CDR3aa: ASSLTENYGYT
len: 11
j_gene: TRBJ1-2
v_gene: TRBV27

CDR3aa: ASSPGTGTPPHNEQF
len: 15
j_gene: TRBJ2-1
v_gene: TRBV7-3

CDR3aa: ASSLTGTYYFEKLF
len: 14
j_gene: TRBJ1-4
v_gene: TRBV28

CDR3aa: ASSQEGVAWTEAF
len: 13
j_gene: TRBJ1-1
v_gene: TRBV7-9

CDR3aa: ASSYSHSSSTDTQY
len: 14
j_gene: TRBJ2-3
v_gene: TRBV6-5

CDR3aa: ASRTTYNEQF
len: 10
j_gene: TRBJ2-1
v_gene: TRBV25-1

CDR3aa: ASSGPPGQPQH
len: 11
j_gene: TRBJ1-5
v_gene: TRBV2

CDR3aa: ASSPGQYEQF
len: 10
j_gene: TRBJ2-1
v_gene: TRBV12-3/TRBV12-4

CDR3aa: ASTIVGGRGTNEKLF
len: 15
j_gene: TRBJ1-4
v_gene: TRBV7-9

CDR3aa: ASSQDSALSEQY
len: 12
j_gene: TRBJ2-7
v_gene: TRBV4-2

CDR3aa: ASSVEGTGSPLH
len: 12
j_gene: TRBJ1-6
v_gene: TRBV25-1

CDR3aa: ASSTSGGAHNEQF
len: 13
j_gene: TRBJ2-1
v_gene: TRBV19

CDR3aa: ASSLPSSSYEQY
len: 12
j_gene: TRBJ2-7
v_gene: TRBV5-1

CDR3aa: ASLPRGPPANYGYT
len: 14
j_gene: TRBJ1-2
v_gene: TRBV27

CDR3aa: ASARGAEAF
len: 9
j_gene: TRBJ1-1
v_gene: TRBV6-1

CDR3aa: ASSQEATLRTEAF
len: 13
j_gene: TRBJ1-1
v_gene: TRBV4-1

CDR3aa: SARSGGVYNEQF
len: 12
j_gene: TRBJ2-1
v_gene: TRBV20-1

CDR3aa: ASSSRRLAGGPYQETQY
len: 17
j_gene: TRBJ2-5
v_gene: TRBV7-8

CDR3aa: ASSDWRSDEKLF
len: 12
j_gene: TRBJ1-4
v_gene: TRBV5-6

CDR3aa: ASSLGFLAGSGDTQY
len: 15
j_gene: TRBJ2-3
v_gene: TRBV5-6

CDR3aa: ASSPRTGTGGTGELF
len: 15
j_gene: TRBJ2-2
v_gene: TRBV4-2

CDR3aa: ASSSVNSYEQY
len: 11
j_gene: TRBJ2-7
v_gene: TRBV7-9

CDR3aa: ASSLIQGGGQY
len: 11
j_gene: TRBJ2-7
v_gene: TRBV28

CDR3aa: ATSRARGMNTEAF
len: 13
j_gene: TRBJ1-1
v_gene: TRBV15

CDR3aa: ASSSTGTSGSTDTQY
len: 15
j_gene: TRBJ2-3
v_gene: TRBV7-9

CDR3aa: ASSHRQGLGDNYGYT
len: 15
j_gene: TRBJ1-2
v_gene: TRBV27

CDR3aa: ASSRLAGGPEDTQY
len: 14
j_gene: TRBJ2-3
v_gene: TRBV7-2

CDR3aa: ASSDTGLPYEQY
len: 12
j_gene: TRBJ2-7
v_gene: TRBV7-6

CDR3aa: ASSFGDGELF
len: 10
j_gene: TRBJ2-2
v_gene: TRBV7-3

CDR3aa: ASSLEGNSPLH
len: 11
j_gene: TRBJ1-6
v_gene: TRBV7-8

CDR3aa: ASSYYDSSSYEQY
len: 13
j_gene: TRBJ2-7
v_gene: TRBV6-5

CDR3aa: AIGTSGGASGELF
len: 13
j_gene: TRBJ2-2
v_gene: TRBV10-3